What follows are 9 T cell receptor beta chains derived from one specimen sequenced in a study of CD8 T cells in ankylosing spondylitis. Using its own MiXCR run on the 5' RACE reads, TCRdb lists one record per CDR3 protein. The data show around 220,000 distinct CDR3 sequences, more than 9% seen once. Sequencing used blood, either unsorted or a sorted T cell fraction (not recorded which). These receptors were collected from a male donor with ankylosing spondylitis or in good health (not recorded which).

This clonotype was recorded at least ten times. The chain employs TRBV7-2 and TRBJ2-5; 9 bases are a match to TRBD2. J lost 2 bases, V lost 4 bases, and 5 bases had no gene match. The germline V gene has CDR1 SGHTA and CDR2 FQGNSA. This CDR3 region has 15 residues. CDR3 nucleotide sequence: TGTGCCAGCAGCTCTCAGCGGGGGGCACAAGAGACCCAGTACTTC. This sequence encodes CASSSQRGAQETQYF.

This clonotype was counted a few times. The genes are TRBV12-3 or TRBV12-4 and TRBJ2-5; 9 bases are shared with TRBD2. With V trimmed by 6 bases and J by 5 bases, 10 bases remained unmatched. This CDR3 contains 15 residues. CDR3 sequence: CASSRIAGVGETQYF. Here the CDR3 DNA reads TGTGCCAGCAGCAGAATAGCGGGGGTTGGGGAGACCCAGTACTTC.

As concerns this clonotype: One junction end disagrees with the germline gene, perhaps due to a read error. The chain has TRBV10-3 and TRBJ1-2; 8 bases line up with TRBD1. This CDR3 is built from 13 residues. Germline V gene sequence: CDR1 ENHRY, CDR2 SYGVKD. CDR3 amino acids: CAISDSGGEMAHF. DNA for the CDR3: TGTGCCATCAGTGACTCAGGGGGCGAAATGGCCCACTTC.

The CDR3 reads CSAEPGLAGRAQYF. CDR3 nucleotides: TGCAGTGCTGAACCGGGACTAGCGGGACGGGCCCAGTACTTC. The chain uses TRBV20-1 and TRBJ2-5, with 13 positions matching TRBD2. The germline gives CDR1 DFQATT, CDR2 SNEGSKA (reference sequence). The CDR3 has 14 amino acids. With 5 bases clipped from V and 9 bases from J, the junction kept 9 bases outside the gene matches.

This chain connects TRBV5-4 to TRBJ1-1; D might be TRBD1 (5 bases). Trimming removed 5 bases at V and 0 bases at J, with 11 bases between. The V gene's germline CDR1 is SGHNT and CDR2 YYREEE (reference sequence). The length of the CDR3 is 14 residues. The CDR3 loop reads CASRRQSVNTEAFF. The CDR3 coding sequence is TGTGCCAGCAGACGACAGTCAGTGAACACTGAAGCTTTCTTT.

In regard to this clonotype: Since a much larger clone is just one base distant, this may be a read error. The V and J genes are TRBV20-1 and TRBJ1-1; D perhaps matches TRBD1 (5 bases). Germline CDR1 DFQATT, CDR2 SNEGSKA (reference sequence). The CDR3 consists of 13 residues. The DNA of the CDR3 is TGCAGTGGTAGAGATTTGAGGGGAACTGAAGCTTTCTTT. Its translation: CSGRDLRGTEAFF.

The sample holds many counts of this clonotype. This chain uses TRBV7-2 with TRBJ1-2, with D perhaps TRBD1 (5 bases). This CDR3 contains 14 residues. V was cut by 5 bases and J by 4 bases, with 14 bases left in between. Per germline, CDR1 SGHTA and CDR2 FQGNSA. CDR3 sequence (DNA): TGTGCCAGCAGCCCGGGGGGGACCGTCTATGGCTACACCTTC. This translates into CASSPGGTVYGYTF.

This clonotype was counted many times. The chain has TRBV3-1 and TRBJ1-5, with a tentative D call TRBD1 (5 bases). Trimming shortened V by 2 bases and J by 5 bases, and 13 bases separated the two germline ends. This CDR3 has 15 amino acids. Per the germline V gene, CDR1 is LGHDT and CDR2 is YNNKEL (reference sequence). The CDR3 sequence: CASSQSGGWDQPQHF. Written as DNA, the CDR3 is TGTGCCAGCAGCCAATCCGGGGGTTGGGATCAGCCCCAGCATTTT.

This clonotype was observed a handful of times. The genes are TRBV7-2 and TRBJ2-6; D ambiguous. V lost 4 bases, J lost 3 bases, and 7 bases lay in between. The CDR3 extends over 14 amino acids. Looked up from germline, CDR1 is SGHTA and CDR2 is FQGNSA. The CDR3 is CASSSQNGANVLTF. The CDR3 bases are TGTGCCAGCAGCTCCCAAAATGGGGCCAACGTCCTGACTTTC. Full variable domain (missing parts from reference TRBV7-2 and TRBJ2-6): GAGVSQSPSNKVTEKGKDVELRCDPISGHTALYWYRQSLGQGLEFLIYFQGNSAPDKSGLPSDRFSAERTGGSVSTLTIQRTQQEDSAVYLCASSSQNGANVLTFGAGSRLTVL.